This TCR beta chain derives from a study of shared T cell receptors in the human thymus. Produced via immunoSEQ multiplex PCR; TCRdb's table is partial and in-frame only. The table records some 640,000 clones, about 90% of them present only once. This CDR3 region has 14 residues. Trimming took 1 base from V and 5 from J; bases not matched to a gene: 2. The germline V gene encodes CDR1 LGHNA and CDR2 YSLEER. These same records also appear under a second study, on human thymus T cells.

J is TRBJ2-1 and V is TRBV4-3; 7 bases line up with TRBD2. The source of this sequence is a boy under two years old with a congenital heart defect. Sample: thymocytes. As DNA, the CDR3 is TGCGCCAGCAGCCAAGGACGGGAGGACAATGAGCAGTTCTTC. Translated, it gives CASSQGREDNEQFF.